Below, 5 T cell receptor beta chains from the same sample are listed, as sequenced in a study of cytomegalovirus exposure and HLA in healthy donors. 13 Jbeta primers and 60 Vbeta primers were used for the PCR. Using immunoSEQ multiplex PCR, the repertoire was profiled, and TCRdb retains in-frame clones only, with some absent. Altogether more than 100,000 clones are present, around 67% being singletons, with the ten largest covering approximately 3.8%. What was sequenced was PBMCs. Every receptor here comes from a woman aged 40 to 49 in good health and CMV-seronegative.

The gene calls are TRBV23-1 and TRBJ1-1, with TRBD1 matching 7 bases. TRBV23-1 belongs to the ORF category, with a function that is uncertain. The CDR3 covers 16 residues. Unmatched junction bases numbered 5, after V lost 0 bases and J lost 1 base. Written as DNA, the CDR3 is TGCGCCAGCAGTCAATCGCCGACAGGGAGGAACACTGAAGCTTTCTTT. It yields the protein CASSQSPTGRNTEAFF.

J is TRBJ1-6 and V is TRBV4-3; D possibly corresponds to TRBD1 (5 bases). The CDR3 contains 15 residues. CDR1 and CDR2 (germline): LGHNA, YSLEER. The V end lost 0 bases, the J end lost 10 bases, and 13 bases lay between the germline ends. Here the CDR3 reads CASSQDHGGRSPLHF. In nucleotides, the CDR3 is TGCGCCAGCAGCCAAGATCACGGGGGAAGGTCACCCCTCCACTTT.

The rearrangement joins TRBV27 to TRBJ1-6; D unresolved. Trimming removed 0 bases at V and 8 bases at J, with 26 bases between. The CDR3 runs to 20 residues. Germline values: CDR1 MNHEY, CDR2 SMNVEV (reference sequence). CDR3 amino acids: CASSLSVSGRGISSYSPLHF. The CDR3 nucleotides read TGTGCCAGCAGTTTATCGGTATCCGGCAGAGGTATTAGTTCTTATTCACCCCTCCACTTT.

This chain links TRBV7-8 with TRBJ2-3; tentatively, D is TRBD1 (6 bases). Germline CDR1 SGHVS, CDR2 FQNEAQ. The CDR3 has 17 residues. V lost 0 bases and J 6 bases, leaving 19 bases between the germline ends. The CDR3 sequence: CASSLAHLGLGADTQYF. The CDR3, as DNA: TGTGCCAGCAGCTTAGCGCATTTGGGCCTGGGGGCGGATACGCAGTATTTT.

The sample holds a few counts of this clone. The chain employs TRBV5-5 and TRBJ1-1; no clear D gene. CDR1 SGHKS and CDR2 YYEKEE come from the germline V gene (reference sequence). Deletions cut 2 bases from V and 0 bases from J, with 14 bases between. The CDR3 covers 16 residues. DNA for the CDR3: TGTGCCAGCAGCTTAACCAGGCTTTCCTTGAACACTGAAGCTTTCTTT. Residues: CASSLTRLSLNTEAFF. Filled out from reference TRBV5-5 and TRBJ1-1, the complete variable domain reads DAGVTQSPTHLIKTRGQQVTLRCSPISGHKSVSWYQQVLGQGPQFIFQYYEKEERGRGNFPDRFSARQFPNYSSELNVNALLLGDSALYLCASSLTRLSLNTEAFFGQGTRLTVV.